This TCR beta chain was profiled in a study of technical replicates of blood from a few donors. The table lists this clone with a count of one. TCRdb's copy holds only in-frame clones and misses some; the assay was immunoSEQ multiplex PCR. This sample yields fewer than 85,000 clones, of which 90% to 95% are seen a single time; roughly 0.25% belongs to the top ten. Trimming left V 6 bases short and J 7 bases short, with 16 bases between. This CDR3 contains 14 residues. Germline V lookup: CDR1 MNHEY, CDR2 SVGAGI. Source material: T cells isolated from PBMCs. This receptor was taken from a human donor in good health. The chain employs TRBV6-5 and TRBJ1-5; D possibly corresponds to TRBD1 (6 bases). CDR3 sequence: CASSRGTTGQPQHF. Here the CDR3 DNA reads TGTGCCAGCAGCCGGGGTACGACAGGACAGCCCCAGCATTTT.